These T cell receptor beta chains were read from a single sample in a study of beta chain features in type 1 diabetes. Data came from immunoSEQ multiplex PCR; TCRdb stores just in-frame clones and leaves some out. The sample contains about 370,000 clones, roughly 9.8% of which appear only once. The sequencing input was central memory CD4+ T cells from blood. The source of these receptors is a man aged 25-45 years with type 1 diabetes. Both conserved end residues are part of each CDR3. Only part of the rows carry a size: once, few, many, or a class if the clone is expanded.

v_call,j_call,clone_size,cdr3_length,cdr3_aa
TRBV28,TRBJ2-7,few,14,CACRGTPRGYEQYF
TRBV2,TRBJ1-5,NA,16,CASSPGTGRAGQPQHF
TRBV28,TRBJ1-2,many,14,CASSSGQGGGGYTF
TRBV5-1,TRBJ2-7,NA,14,CASSLAGKNYEQYF
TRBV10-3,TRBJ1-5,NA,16,CAISGGAGGYDQPQHF
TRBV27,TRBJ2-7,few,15,CASGEGGFDSYEQYF
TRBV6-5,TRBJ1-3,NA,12,CASGPPSGTIYF
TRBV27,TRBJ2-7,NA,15,CASSLGGTSEGEQYF
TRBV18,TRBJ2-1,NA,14,CASSPLRGVEEQFF
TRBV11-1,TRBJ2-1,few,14,CASTQSGSHNEQFF